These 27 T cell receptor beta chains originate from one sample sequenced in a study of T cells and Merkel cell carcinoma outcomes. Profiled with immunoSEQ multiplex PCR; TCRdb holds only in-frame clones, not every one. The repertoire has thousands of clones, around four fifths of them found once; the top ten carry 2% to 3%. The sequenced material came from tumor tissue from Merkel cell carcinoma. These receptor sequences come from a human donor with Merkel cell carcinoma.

CDR3 protein: CASSQVDRERYF. DNA for the CDR3: TGTGCCAGCAGCCAAGTGGACCGGGAACGGTACTTC. The chain uses TRBV4-2 and TRBJ2-7; perhaps TRBD2 as D (5 bases). V was trimmed by 1 base and J by 12 bases, leaving 13 bases between them. Germline values: CDR1 LGHNA, CDR2 YNFKEQ. The CDR3 length is 12 residues.

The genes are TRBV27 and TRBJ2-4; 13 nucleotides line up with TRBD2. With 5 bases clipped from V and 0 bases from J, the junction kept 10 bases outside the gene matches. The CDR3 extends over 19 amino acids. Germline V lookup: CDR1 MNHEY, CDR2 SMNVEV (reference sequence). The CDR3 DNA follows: TGTGCCAGCAGTCCACGGACTAGCGGGGGATCGATAGCCAAAAACATTCAGTACTTC. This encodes CASSPRTSGGSIAKNIQYF.

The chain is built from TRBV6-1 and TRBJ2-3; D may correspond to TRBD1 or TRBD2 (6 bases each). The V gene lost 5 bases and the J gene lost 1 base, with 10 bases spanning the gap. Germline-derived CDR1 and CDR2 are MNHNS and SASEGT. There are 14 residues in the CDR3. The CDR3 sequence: CASSRGEGTDTQYF. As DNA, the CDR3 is TGTGCCAGCAGTAGGGGGGAGGGCACAGATACGCAGTATTTT.

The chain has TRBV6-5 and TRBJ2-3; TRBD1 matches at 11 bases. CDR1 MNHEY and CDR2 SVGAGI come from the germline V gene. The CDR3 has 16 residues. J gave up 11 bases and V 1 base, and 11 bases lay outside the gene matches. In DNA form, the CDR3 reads TGTGCCAGCAGTTACTTCCGGGACAGGGGGACCCAGGGGCAGTATTTT. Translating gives CASSYFRDRGTQGQYF.

The CDR3 spells CASSQGVLGYTEAFF. Written as DNA, the CDR3 is TGTGCCAGCAGCCAAGGGGTCTTGGGATACACTGAAGCTTTCTTT. The chain carries TRBV4-2 and TRBJ1-1; D ambiguous. The CDR3 totals 15 residues. Germline V lookup: CDR1 LGHNA, CDR2 YNFKEQ. Deletions cut 1 base from V and 3 bases from J, with 12 bases between.

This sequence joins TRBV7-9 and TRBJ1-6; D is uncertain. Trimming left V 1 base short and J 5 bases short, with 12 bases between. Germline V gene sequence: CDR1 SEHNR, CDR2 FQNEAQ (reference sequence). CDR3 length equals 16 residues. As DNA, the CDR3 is TGTGCCAGCAGCTTAGGGCTCGGGCATGATAATTCACCCCTCCACTTT. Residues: CASSLGLGHDNSPLHF. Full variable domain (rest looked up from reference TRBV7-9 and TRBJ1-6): DTGVSQNPRHKITKRGQNVTFRCDPISEHNRLYWYRQTLGQGPEFLTYFQNEAQLEKSRLLSDRFSAERPKGSFSTLEIQRTEQGDSAMYLCASSLGLGHDNSPLHFGNGTRLTVT.

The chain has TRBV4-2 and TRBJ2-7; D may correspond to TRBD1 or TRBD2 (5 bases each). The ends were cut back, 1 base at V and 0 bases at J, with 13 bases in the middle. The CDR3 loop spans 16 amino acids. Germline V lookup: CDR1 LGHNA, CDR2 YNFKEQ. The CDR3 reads CASSQGGTDSSYEQYF. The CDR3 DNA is TGTGCCAGCAGCCAAGGAGGGACCGACAGCTCCTACGAGCAGTACTTC.

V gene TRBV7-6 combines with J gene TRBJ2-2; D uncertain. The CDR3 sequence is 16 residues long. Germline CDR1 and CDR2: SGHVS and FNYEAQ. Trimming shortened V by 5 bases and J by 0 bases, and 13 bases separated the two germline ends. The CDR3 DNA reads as TGTGCCAGCAGCCCAGTGGCTAACGCGAACACCGGGGAGCTGTTTTTT. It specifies CASSPVANANTGELFF.

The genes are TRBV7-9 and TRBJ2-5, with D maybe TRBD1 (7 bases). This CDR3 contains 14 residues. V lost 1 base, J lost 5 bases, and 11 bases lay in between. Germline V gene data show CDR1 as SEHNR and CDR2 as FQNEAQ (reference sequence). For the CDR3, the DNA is TGTGCCAGCAGCTTAGAGGGGGCGGGGGAGACCCAGTACTTC. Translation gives CASSLEGAGETQYF.

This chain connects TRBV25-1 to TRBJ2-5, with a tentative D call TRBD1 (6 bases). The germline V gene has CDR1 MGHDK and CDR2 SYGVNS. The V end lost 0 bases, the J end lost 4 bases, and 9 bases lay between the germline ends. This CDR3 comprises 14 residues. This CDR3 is CASSEYRGGETQYF. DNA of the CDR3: TGTGCCAGCAGTGAATATCGAGGGGGAGAGACCCAGTACTTC.

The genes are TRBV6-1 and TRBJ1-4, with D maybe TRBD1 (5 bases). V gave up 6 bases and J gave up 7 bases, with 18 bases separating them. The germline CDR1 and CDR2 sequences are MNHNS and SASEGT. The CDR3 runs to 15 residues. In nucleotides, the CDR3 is TGTGCCAGCAGGCCCCGGGGGGGGAGCGCTGAAAAACTGTTTTTT. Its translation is CASRPRGGSAEKLFF.

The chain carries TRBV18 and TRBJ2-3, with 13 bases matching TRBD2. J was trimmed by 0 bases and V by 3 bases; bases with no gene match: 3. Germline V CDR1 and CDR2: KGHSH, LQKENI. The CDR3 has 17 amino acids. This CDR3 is CASSPGLAGSSTDTQYF. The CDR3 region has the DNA TGTGCCAGCTCACCGGGACTAGCGGGATCTAGCACAGATACGCAGTATTTT.

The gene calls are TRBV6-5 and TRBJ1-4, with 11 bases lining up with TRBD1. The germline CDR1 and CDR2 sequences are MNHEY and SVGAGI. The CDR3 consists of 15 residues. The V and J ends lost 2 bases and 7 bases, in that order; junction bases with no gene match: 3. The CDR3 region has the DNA TGTGCCAGCAGTTACGGGGGACAGGGGGGTGAAAAACTGTTTTTT. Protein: CASSYGGQGGEKLFF.

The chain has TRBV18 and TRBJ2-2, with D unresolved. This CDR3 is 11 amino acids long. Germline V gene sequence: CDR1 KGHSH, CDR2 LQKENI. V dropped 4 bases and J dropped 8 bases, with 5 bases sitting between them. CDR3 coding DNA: TGTGCCAGCTCACTGTCAGGGGAGCTGTTTTTT. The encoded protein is CASSLSGELFF.

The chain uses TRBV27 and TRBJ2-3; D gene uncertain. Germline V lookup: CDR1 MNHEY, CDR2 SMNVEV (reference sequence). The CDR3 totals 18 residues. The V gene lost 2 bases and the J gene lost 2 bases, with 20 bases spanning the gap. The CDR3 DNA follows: TGTGCCAGCAGTTTAACGCGGCCCACGAAGTTTTACACAGATACGCAGTATTTT. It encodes CASSLTRPTKFYTDTQYF.

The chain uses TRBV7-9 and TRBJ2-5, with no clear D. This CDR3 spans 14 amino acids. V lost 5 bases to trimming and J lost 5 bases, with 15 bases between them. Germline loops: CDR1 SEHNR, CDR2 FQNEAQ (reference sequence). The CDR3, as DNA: TGTGCCAGCAGCCCATTTGGGCAAGGGGAGACCCAGTACTTC. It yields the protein CASSPFGQGETQYF.

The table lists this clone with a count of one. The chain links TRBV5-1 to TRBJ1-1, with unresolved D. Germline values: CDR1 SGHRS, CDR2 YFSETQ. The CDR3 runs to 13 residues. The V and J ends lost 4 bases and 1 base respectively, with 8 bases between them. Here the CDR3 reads CASSTTPNTEAFF. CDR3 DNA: TGCGCCAGCAGCACGACTCCGAACACTGAAGCTTTCTTT.

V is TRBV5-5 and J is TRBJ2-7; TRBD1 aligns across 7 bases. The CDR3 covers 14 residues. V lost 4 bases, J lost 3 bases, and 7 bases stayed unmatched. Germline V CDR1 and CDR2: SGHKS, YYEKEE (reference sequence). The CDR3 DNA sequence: TGTGCCAGCAGCATACAGGGGACAGTCTACGAGCAGTACTTC. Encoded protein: CASSIQGTVYEQYF. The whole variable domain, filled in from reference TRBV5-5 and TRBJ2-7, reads DAGVTQSPTHLIKTRGQQVTLRCSPISGHKSVSWYQQVLGQGPQFIFQYYEKEERGRGNFPDRFSARQFPNYSSELNVNALLLGDSALYLCASSIQGTVYEQYFGPGTRLTVT.

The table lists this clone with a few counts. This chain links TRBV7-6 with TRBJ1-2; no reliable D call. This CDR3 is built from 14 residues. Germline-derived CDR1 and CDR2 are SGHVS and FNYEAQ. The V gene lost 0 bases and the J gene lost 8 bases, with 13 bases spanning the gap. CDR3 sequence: CASSLAPSGFGYTF. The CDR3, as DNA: TGTGCCAGCAGCTTAGCGCCTTCCGGGTTCGGCTACACCTTC.

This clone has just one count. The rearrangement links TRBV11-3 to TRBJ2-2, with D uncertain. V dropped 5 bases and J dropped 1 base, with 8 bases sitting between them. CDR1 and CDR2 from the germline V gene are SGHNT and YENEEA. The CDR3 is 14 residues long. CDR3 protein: CASSRGGNTGELFF. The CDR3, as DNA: TGTGCCAGCAGCCGAGGTGGGAACACCGGGGAGCTGTTTTTT. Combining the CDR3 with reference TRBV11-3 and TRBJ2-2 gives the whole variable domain EAGVVQSPRYKIIEKKQPVAFWCNPISGHNTLYWYLQNLGQGPELLIRYENEEAVDDSQLPKDRFSAERLKGVDSTLKIQPAELGDSAVYLCASSRGGNTGELFFGEGSRLTVL.

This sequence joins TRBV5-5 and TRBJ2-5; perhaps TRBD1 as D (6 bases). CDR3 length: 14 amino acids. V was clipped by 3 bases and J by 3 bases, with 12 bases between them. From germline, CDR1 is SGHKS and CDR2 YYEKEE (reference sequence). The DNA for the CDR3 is TGTGCCAGCAGCTCCGGACAGTTAAAAGAGACCCAGTACTTC. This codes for CASSSGQLKETQYF.

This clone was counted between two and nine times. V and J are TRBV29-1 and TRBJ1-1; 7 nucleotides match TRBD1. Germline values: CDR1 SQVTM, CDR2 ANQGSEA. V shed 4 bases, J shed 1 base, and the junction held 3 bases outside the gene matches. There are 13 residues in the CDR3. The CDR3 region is CSVARGANTEAFF. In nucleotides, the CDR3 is TGCAGCGTTGCCAGGGGGGCGAACACTGAAGCTTTCTTT.

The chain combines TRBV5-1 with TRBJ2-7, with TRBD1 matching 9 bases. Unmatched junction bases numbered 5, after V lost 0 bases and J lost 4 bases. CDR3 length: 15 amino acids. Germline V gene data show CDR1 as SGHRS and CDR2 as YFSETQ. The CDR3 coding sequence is TGCGCCAGCAGCTTGGGACAGGGGGGTAAATACGAGCAGTACTTC. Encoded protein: CASSLGQGGKYEQYF.

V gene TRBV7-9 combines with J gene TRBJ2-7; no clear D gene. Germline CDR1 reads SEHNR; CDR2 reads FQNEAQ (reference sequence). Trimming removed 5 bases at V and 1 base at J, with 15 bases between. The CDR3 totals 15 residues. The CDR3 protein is CASSPTTRGSYEQYF. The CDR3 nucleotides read TGTGCCAGCAGCCCTACGACCCGAGGTTCCTACGAGCAGTACTTC.

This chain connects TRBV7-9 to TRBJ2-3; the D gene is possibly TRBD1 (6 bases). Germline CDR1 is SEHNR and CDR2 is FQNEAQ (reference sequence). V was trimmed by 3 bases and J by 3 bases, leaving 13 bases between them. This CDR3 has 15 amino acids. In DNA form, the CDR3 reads TGTGCCAGCAGCTTGTGGGCAGGGGCGACAGATACGCAGTATTTT. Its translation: CASSLWAGATDTQYF.

The CDR3 DNA is TGTGCCAGCAGGGCCCAGGGGGCAGCAGATACGCAGTATTTT. Its protein is CASRAQGAADTQYF. This chain uses TRBV2 with TRBJ2-3; 8 nucleotides agree with TRBD1. The junction had 6 bases not matched to a gene; V was cut back by 6 bases and J by 4 bases. This CDR3 is built from 14 residues. Germline lookup yields CDR1 SNHLY and CDR2 FYNNEI.

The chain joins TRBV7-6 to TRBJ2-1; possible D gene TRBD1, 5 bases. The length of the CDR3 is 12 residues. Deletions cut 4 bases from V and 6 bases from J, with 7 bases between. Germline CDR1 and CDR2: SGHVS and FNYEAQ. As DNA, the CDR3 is TGTGCCAGCAGCTCCCAGGGCAATGAGCAGTTCTTC. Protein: CASSSQGNEQFF.